These T cell receptor beta chains were read from a single sample in a study of OX40 agonist ivuxolimab in advanced cancers. Produced via immunoSEQ multiplex PCR; TCRdb's table is partial and in-frame only. The sample contains 65,000 to 80,000 clones, approximately 80% of which appear only once. Source: CD4+ or CD8+ T cells sorted from blood, taken in a trial of the OX40 agonist ivuxolimab. The receptors come from an adult with an advanced solid tumor such as melanoma, head and neck, liver or kidney cancer. Each CDR3 is given with its conserved first and last residue. The D gene is left open where the match is weak. Clone size is shown for a subset of rows, as once, few, many or a class of expanded clone.

TRBJ1-5	.	.	TRBV7-2	CASSFTSRQPQHF	TGTGCCAGCAGCTTCACTTCACGGCAGCCCCAGCATTTT
TRBJ1-6	.	.	TRBV7-9	CASSSQTGSNSPLHF	TGTGCCAGCAGCTCGCAGACAGGTTCTAATTCACCCCTCCACTTT
TRBJ1-3	.	.	TRBV30	CAWSVGGNTIYF	TGTGCCTGGAGTGTAGGGGGAAACACCATATATTTT
TRBJ2-1	.	.	TRBV19	CASSPSTAYNEQFF	TGTGCCAGTAGTCCGTCGACAGCCTACAATGAGCAGTTCTTC
TRBJ2-2	once	.	TRBV12-5	CASGTGAFNTGELFF	TGTGCTAGTGGTACCGGGGCCTTCAACACCGGGGAGCTGTTTTTT
TRBJ1-2	few	.	TRBV19	CASRGQTSRHGYTF	TGTGCCAGCCGAGGACAGACAAGCCGGCATGGCTACACCTTC
TRBJ2-7	.	.	TRBV5-4	CASSFGGSYEQYF	TGTGCCAGCAGCTTCGGCGGATCCTACGAGCAGTACTTC
TRBJ1-5	.	TRBD1	TRBV19	CASLHRDRNQPQHF	TGTGCCAGTCTCCACCGGGACAGAAATCAGCCCCAGCATTTT
TRBJ2-5	.	.	TRBV11-2	CASSLGLSPQETQYF	TGTGCCAGCAGCTTAGGTCTGTCGCCCCAAGAGACCCAGTACTTC
TRBJ2-7	.	.	TRBV4-3	CASSQERGASDYEQYF	TGCGCCAGCAGCCAAGAACGGGGCGCTAGCGACTACGAGCAGTACTTC
TRBJ2-6	.	TRBD1	TRBV18	CASSPLPTGTGANVLTF	TGTGCCAGCTCACCTCTACCGACAGGGACTGGGGCCAACGTCCTGACTTTC
TRBJ2-5	.	.	TRBV11-1	CASSADRETQYF	TGTGCCAGCAGCGCCGACCGAGAGACCCAGTACTTC
TRBJ1-5	.	.	TRBV15	CATSRALSSGGQWNQPQHF	TGTGCCACCAGCAGAGCACTAAGCTCGGGAGGACAGTGGAATCAGCCCCAGCATTTT
TRBJ2-2	.	TRBD2	TRBV27	CASRIAWGGSGELFF	TGTGCCAGCAGAATCGCCTGGGGGGGGTCCGGGGAGCTGTTTTTT
TRBJ2-2	.	.	TRBV6-6	CASGGGDSHTGELFF	TGTGCCAGCGGAGGAGGAGACTCGCACACCGGGGAGCTGTTTTTT
TRBJ2-2	.	.	TRBV27	CASTQAGVTGELFF	TGTGCCAGCACCCAGGCCGGTGTCACCGGGGAGCTGTTTTTT
TRBJ2-3	.	TRBD1	TRBV5-8	CASSFGDREADTQYF	TGTGCCAGCAGCTTTGGGGACAGGGAGGCAGATACGCAGTATTTT
TRBJ2-2	few	.	TRBV20-1	CSASRTGELFF	TGCAGTGCTTCCCGGACGGGGGAGCTGTTTTTT
TRBJ2-3	.	.	TRBV9	CASSVRTNTDTQYF	TGTGCCAGCAGCGTAAGGACTAACACAGATACGCAGTATTTT
TRBJ2-7	.	TRBD1	TRBV2	CASSGDRASSYEQYF	TGTGCCAGCAGTGGGGACAGGGCGTCAAGCTACGAGCAGTACTTC
TRBJ1-3	.	TRBD1	TRBV15	CATSSRGAGNTIYF	TGTGCCACCAGCAGCAGGGGGGCTGGAAACACCATATATTTT
TRBJ1-1	.	.	TRBV18	CASSPFEWREGEAFF	TGTGCCAGCTCACCTTTCGAGTGGCGGGAGGGGGAAGCTTTCTTT
TRBJ2-6	.	.	TRBV29-1	CSVDRGTSGANVLTF	TGCAGCGTTGACAGGGGGACTTCTGGGGCCAACGTCCTGACTTTC
TRBJ2-1	.	TRBD1	TRBV7-6	CASSRTGNEQFF	TGTGCCAGCAGCCGGACAGGCAATGAGCAGTTCTTC
TRBJ2-7	.	.	TRBV5-4	CASSNKPGGYYEQYF	TGTGCCAGCAGCAACAAGCCTGGAGGATACTACGAGCAGTACTTC
TRBJ1-3	.	TRBD1	TRBV4-2	CASSHGTGGSGNTIYF	TGTGCCAGCAGCCATGGCACAGGGGGCTCTGGAAACACCATATATTTT
TRBJ2-1	.	.	TRBV15	CATSREDSYNEQFF	TGTGCCACCAGCAGAGAGGACAGTTACAATGAGCAGTTCTTC
TRBJ2-7	once	.	TRBV6-5	CASSYDRFYEQYF	TGTGCCAGCAGTTATGACAGATTCTACGAGCAGTACTTC
TRBJ1-2	.	TRBD1	TRBV11-3	CASSPCLRDRGLGTF	TGTGCCAGCAGCCCCTGTCTCCGGGACAGGGGGCTAGGGACCTTC
TRBJ2-3	.	TRBD1	TRBV7-2	CASSSGQSTDTQYF	TGTGCCAGCAGCTCGGGACAGAGCACAGATACGCAGTATTTT
TRBJ1-6	.	TRBD1	TRBV6-4	CASSPGQVGSPLHF	TGTGCCAGCAGCCCAGGACAGGTCGGTTCACCCCTCCACTTT
TRBJ2-7	few	.	TRBV28	CASSRPGSSYEQYF	TGTGCCAGCAGTCGTCCAGGAAGCTCCTACGAGCAGTACTTC
TRBJ2-7	once	.	TRBV7-2	CASSSQISGPSYEQYF	TGTGCCAGCAGCTCGCAAATTAGCGGTCCCTCCTACGAGCAGTACTTC
TRBJ1-6	.	.	TRBV13	CASSLFTGAVSYNSPLHF	TGTGCCAGCAGCTTATTTACAGGCGCTGTCTCCTATAATTCACCCCTCCACTTT
TRBJ2-5	.	.	TRBV5-6	CASSVLVGETQYF	TGTGCCAGCAGCGTCCTAGTAGGAGAGACCCAGTACTTC
TRBJ2-3	.	TRBD2	TRBV14	CASSQDRGGITDTQYF	TGTGCCAGCAGCCAAGATCGCGGGGGGATCACAGATACGCAGTATTTT